The sequence of this TCR beta chain was determined in a study of Ad26.COV2.S vaccination and SARS-CoV-2 variants. Stated treatment: some 20 received Ad26.COV2.S at low or high dose, single or two shots; 5 received placebo; per-sample allocation not given. Collection of samples fell on day 63 after the first vaccine or placebo injection. TCRdb's copy holds only in-frame clones and misses some; the assay was immunoSEQ multiplex PCR. The sample consists of 300,000 to 500,000 clones, around 85% of them appearing once. The CDR3 is 15 residues long. CDR1 DFQATT and CDR2 SNEGSKA come from the germline V gene (reference sequence). V was pared by 3 bases and J by 5 bases, with 19 bases between.

V usage is TRBV20-1 and J usage is TRBJ2-5, with D perhaps matching TRBD2 (5 bases). This material consisted of peripheral blood, taken in a trial of Ad26.COV2.S vaccine versus placebo. The source of this sequence is a person aged 18-60 years who received the Ad26.COV2.S COVID-19 vaccine or a placebo. The chain's CDR3 is CSASQRGPGGETQYF. The CDR3 nucleotides read TGCAGTGCTAGTCAGCGCGGGCCCGGCGGGGAGACCCAGTACTTC.